This T cell receptor (beta chain) derives from a study of T cells in tumors and immune-related adverse events. TCRdb's copy holds only in-frame clones and misses some; the assay was immunoSEQ multiplex PCR. The sample records under 2,500 clones, about 80% being singletons. This clonotype was sampled from a female donor with metastatic renal cell carcinoma. The sequenced sample was tumor tissue, obtained from a patient treated with anti-PD-1 therapy.

The CDR3 protein is CASSLGLAGQETQYF. The CDR3 region has the DNA TGTGCCAGCAGCTTGGGACTAGCGGGACAAGAGACCCAGTACTTC. The V gene is TRBV5-6, the J gene TRBJ2-5; TRBD2 matches at 11 bases. The length of the CDR3 is 15 residues. Germline CDR1 SGHDT, CDR2 YYEEEE. V shed 0 bases and J 2 bases; nucleotides not matched to a gene: 0. Drawing the rest from reference TRBV5-6 and TRBJ2-5, the complete variable domain is DAGVTQSPTHLIKTRGQQVTLRCSPKSGHDTVSWYQQALGQGPQFIFQYYEEEERQRGNFPDRFSGHQFPNYSSELNVNALLLGDSALYLCASSLGLAGQETQYFGPGTRLLVL.